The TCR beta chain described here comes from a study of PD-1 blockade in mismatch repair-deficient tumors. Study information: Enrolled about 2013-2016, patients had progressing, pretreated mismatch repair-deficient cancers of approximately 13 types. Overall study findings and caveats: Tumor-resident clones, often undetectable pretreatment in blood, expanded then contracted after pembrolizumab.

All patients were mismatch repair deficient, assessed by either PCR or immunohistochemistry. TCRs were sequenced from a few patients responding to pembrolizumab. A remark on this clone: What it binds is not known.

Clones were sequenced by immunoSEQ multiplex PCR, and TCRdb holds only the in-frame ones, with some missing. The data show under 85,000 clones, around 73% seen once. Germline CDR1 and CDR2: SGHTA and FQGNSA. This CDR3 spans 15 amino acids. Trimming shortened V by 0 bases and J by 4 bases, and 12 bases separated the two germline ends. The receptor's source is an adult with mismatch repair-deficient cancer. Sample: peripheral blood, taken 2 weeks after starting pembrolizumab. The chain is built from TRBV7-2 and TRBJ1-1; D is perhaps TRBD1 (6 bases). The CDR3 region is CASSLAGGVSTEAFF. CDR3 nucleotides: TGTGCCAGCAGCTTAGCGGGGGGCGTGAGCACTGAAGCTTTCTTT.